Listed below are T cell receptor beta chains from one sample, sequenced in a study of T cell responses to AZD1222 COVID-19 vaccine. Only in-frame clones appear in the TCRdb table, and some are missing; sequencing was by immunoSEQ multiplex PCR. The data show about 110,000 clones, approximately 92% seen once. The sequencing used peripheral blood, collected 28 days after the second AZD1222 dose. The receptor source for this set is an adult who received the AZD1222 COVID-19 vaccine. Both conserved end residues are part of each CDR3. D genes are given only for firm matches. Not every row has a clone size; where given, it reads once, few, many or a size class.

V	J	D	size	length	DNA	CDR3
TRBV5-1	TRBJ2-6	NA	NA	15	TGCGCCAGCAGCTCGGCCCTCTCTGGGGCCAACGTCCTGACTTTC	CASSSALSGANVLTF
TRBV9	TRBJ1-2	NA	NA	13	TGTGCCAGCAGCCCTAGGGGGAACTATGGCTACACCTTC	CASSPRGNYGYTF
TRBV13	TRBJ1-1	NA	few	12	TGTGCTACCAGGCGTCCGATAAATGAAGCTTTCTTT	CATRRPINEAFF
TRBV11-2	TRBJ2-2	NA	NA	16	TGTGCCAGCAGCGCCTCGACGGGAATGAACACCGGGGAGCTGTTTTTT	CASSASTGMNTGELFF
TRBV4-3	TRBJ2-3	NA	NA	14	TGCGCCAGCAGCCAAGATAGGCGGCCGGATACGCAGTATTTT	CASSQDRRPDTQYF
TRBV6-4	TRBJ2-3	NA	NA	13	TGTGCCAGCAGTGTCCTAGCGAAAGATACGCAGTATTTT	CASSVLAKDTQYF
TRBV12-3/TRBV12-4	TRBJ2-3	NA	NA	12	TGTGCCAGCAGCCTACAGCACTCTGAGCAGTATTTT	CASSLQHSEQYF
TRBV2	TRBJ1-6	TRBD1	NA	14	TGTGCCAGCAGTGGAGGACAGGGGTATTCACCCCTCCACTTT	CASSGGQGYSPLHF
TRBV18	TRBJ2-5	NA	few	11	TGTGCCAGCTCACCACAAGAGACCCAGTACTTC	CASSPQETQYF
TRBV5-1	TRBJ1-4	NA	NA	14	TGCGCCAGCAGCTTGGGGCAGGGCAATGAAAAACTGTTTTTT	CASSLGQGNEKLFF
TRBV29-1	TRBJ2-2	NA	NA	13	TGCAGCGTTGGAGGGGCGGGCACCGGGGAGCTGTTTTTT	CSVGGAGTGELFF
TRBV4-2	TRBJ1-5	NA	NA	15	TGTGCCAGCAGCCAAGATGAGGGAGGTGGACAGCCCCAGCATTTT	CASSQDEGGGQPQHF